This T cell receptor (beta chain) stems from a study of technical replicates of blood from a handful of donors (dated by TCRdb to 2017 to 2019). Trimming costs V 1 base and J 5 bases, and their ends lie 16 bases apart. The CDR3, cysteine through phenylalanine, is 15 amino acids long. The only DNA kept is the CDR3, 45 bases in frame from the first base. Per the germline V gene (reference sequence), SGHNT is the CDR1 and YYREEE is the CDR2. Concerning this clone itself: What antigen it recognizes has not been identified. Base-call qualities are not available, and no considerably larger clone is one nucleotide away.

The library was made by the immunoSEQ multiplex PCR assay. Sourced from immuneACCESS, this table was stored by TCRdb with only in-frame sequences that have V and J called. A share of the clones is absent; for the studies checked, an unresolved V gene accounts for under half, and the remainder has no known explanation. In this sample the table shows more than 60,000 clones, about 87% of which occur a single time. Of the sample, approximately 4.7% is held by the ten largest clones. The TCR sequence derives from a human donor in good health. Some clones in this sample may be carry-over from other donors' samples. The sequence links TRBV5-4 to TRBJ2-7, with a weak D call of TRBD1 (6 bases match). Sequencing used PBMCs. The CDR3 loop reads CASSLYPGHVDEQYF. The sequence in DNA is TGTGCCAGCAGCTTGTACCCGGGACACGTGGACGAGCAGTACTTC.